Following are 19 T cell receptor beta chains from one sample sequenced in a study of cytomegalovirus exposure and HLA in healthy donors. Clones were read by immunoSEQ multiplex PCR, and TCRdb kept only the in-frame ones, dropping some. This sample has 30,000 to 40,000 clones, with 90% to 95% found just once. Sequenced material: PBMCs. The receptors derive from a man between 18 and 35 years old in good health and CMV-seronegative.

This rearrangement joins TRBV5-6 to TRBJ1-5, with 8 positions matching TRBD1. There are 14 residues in the CDR3. Germline-derived CDR1 and CDR2 are SGHDT and YYEEEE. Unmatched junction bases numbered 2, after V lost 4 bases and J lost 2 bases. CDR3 amino acids: CASSLQGGNQPQHF. CDR3 coding DNA: TGTGCCAGCAGCCTACAGGGGGGCAATCAGCCCCAGCATTTT.

The chain recombines TRBV18 with TRBJ1-2, with 8 bases identical to TRBD1. CDR3 length: 15 residues. The V gene's germline CDR1 is KGHSH and CDR2 LQKENI. V was pared by 1 base and J by 2 bases, with 3 bases of the junction left unmatched. CDR3 residues: CASSPLQGANYGYTF. Here the CDR3 DNA reads TGTGCCAGCTCACCACTTCAGGGGGCGAACTATGGCTACACCTTC.

This clone was counted a single time. This chain joins TRBV19 and TRBJ1-5; maybe TRBD1 (6 bases). Germline CDR1 is LNHDA and CDR2 is SQIVND (reference sequence). Trimming removed 4 bases from V and 7 bases from J, with 8 bases in between. The CDR3 loop spans 12 amino acids. CDR3 in DNA: TGTGCCAGTAGTACGGGGGGCCAGCCCCAGCATTTT. Translated, it gives CASSTGGQPQHF.

The chain recombines TRBV5-1 with TRBJ2-7, with 9 positions matching TRBD2. This CDR3 is 15 amino acids long. V lost 2 bases and J lost 7; bases outside the gene matches: 10. Germline assignment: CDR1 SGHRS and CDR2 YFSETQ. The CDR3 loop is CASSLVAGVGGEQYF. The DNA of the CDR3 is TGCGCCAGCAGCTTAGTAGCGGGAGTAGGAGGTGAGCAGTACTTC.

V and J are TRBV6-1 and TRBJ1-1, with a possible D match to TRBD1 (5 bases). Germline V gene lookup returns CDR1 MNHNS and CDR2 SASEGT. Trimming took 6 bases from V and 1 from J, leaving 12 bases between them. The CDR3 length is 14 residues. The CDR3 DNA is TGTGCCAGCAGAGGGCACGGGGGGAACACTGAAGCTTTCTTT. Its translation is CASRGHGGNTEAFF.

The CDR3 sequence: CASSVSTSTYEQYF. The CDR3, as DNA: TGTGCCAGCAGCGTCTCTACTAGTACCTACGAGCAGTACTTC. The chain combines TRBV9 with TRBJ2-7; D may be TRBD2 (5 bases). The CDR3 runs 14 residues. CDR1 and CDR2 from the germline V gene are SGDLS and YYNGEE. The V end was cut by 2 bases, the J end by 2 bases, with 11 bases between.

The chain links TRBV19 to TRBJ2-3; 8 bases are shared with TRBD2. V trimming: 8 bases; J trimming: 2 bases; junction bases outside the gene matches: 6. Germline-derived CDR1 and CDR2 are LNHDA and SQIVND (reference sequence). CDR3 length: 14 amino acids. The CDR3 DNA is TGTGCCAGTGGAATAGCGGGAATCACAGATACGCAGTATTTT. It yields the protein CASGIAGITDTQYF.

V gene TRBV9 combines with J gene TRBJ2-3; no clear D gene. The CDR3 has 14 residues. Trimming left V 1 base short and J 6 bases short, with 12 bases between. Per germline, CDR1 SGDLS and CDR2 YYNGEE. The CDR3 spells CASSVRQVGDTQYF. The CDR3 nucleotides read TGTGCCAGCAGCGTAAGGCAAGTCGGGGATACGCAGTATTTT.

The V gene is TRBV5-1, the J gene TRBJ1-1, with unresolved D. Per germline, CDR1 SGHRS and CDR2 YFSETQ. Trimming shortened V by 0 bases and J by 3 bases, and 12 bases separated the two germline ends. There are 15 residues in the CDR3. The CDR3 spells CASSLANAPYTEAFF. The CDR3 DNA reads TGCGCCAGCAGCTTGGCCAACGCGCCATACACTGAAGCTTTCTTT.

The V and J genes are TRBV29-1 and TRBJ1-2; maybe TRBD1 (5 bases). Germline V lookup: CDR1 SQVTM, CDR2 ANQGSEA. This CDR3 comprises 12 residues. CDR3 region: CGTGGQVEGYTF. The CDR3 bases are TGCGGAACCGGCGGACAAGTCGAAGGCTACACCTTC.

The chain employs TRBV7-9 and TRBJ2-7; D gene uncertain. V lost 5 bases to trimming and J lost 3 bases, with 8 bases between them. Germline CDR1 and CDR2: SEHNR and FQNEAQ (reference sequence). The CDR3 has 12 amino acids. The DNA for the CDR3 is TGTGCCAGCAGCCTCCCGAGCTACGAGCAGTACTTC. This encodes CASSLPSYEQYF. Filled out from reference TRBV7-9 and TRBJ2-7, the complete variable domain reads DTGVSQNPRHKITKRGQNVTFRCDPISEHNRLYWYRQTLGQGPEFLTYFQNEAQLEKSRLLSDRFSAERPKGSFSTLEIQRTEQGDSAMYLCASSLPSYEQYFGPGTRLTVT.

This sequence joins TRBV6-5 and TRBJ1-2; TRBD1 matches at 9 bases. Germline V gene lookup returns CDR1 MNHEY and CDR2 SVGAGI. This CDR3 has 14 amino acids. The ends lost 6 bases at V and 4 bases at J; junction bases unmatched: 6. The DNA for the CDR3 is TGTGCCAGCAGGGTGGGGACAGGGAGCTATGGCTACACCTTC. It yields the protein CASRVGTGSYGYTF.

This chain's CDR3 is CASSPGGSGSGTQYF. The CDR3 DNA follows: TGTGCCAGCAGCCCAGGGGGAAGCGGGAGTGGGACCCAGTACTTC. V gene TRBV14 combines with J gene TRBJ2-5, with a tentative D call TRBD2 (8 bases). The length of the CDR3 is 15 residues. With 4 bases removed from V and 7 bases from J, the gap between germline ends came to 19 bases. Germline V lookup: CDR1 SGHDN, CDR2 FVKESK.

The chain employs TRBV2 and TRBJ1-2; D perhaps matches TRBD1 (5 bases). Germline V gene sequence: CDR1 SNHLY, CDR2 FYNNEI. The CDR3 runs to 12 residues. Between the trimmed V and J ends, which lost 11 bases and 3 bases, there was a span of 13 bases. CDR3 amino acids: CAYMAGHYGYTF. CDR3 in DNA: TGTGCCTACATGGCAGGGCACTATGGCTACACCTTC.

The rearrangement uses TRBV6-5 and TRBJ2-2, with D unclear. CDR1 is MNHEY, CDR2 SVGAGI, per germline. The CDR3 is 12 residues long. V gave up 5 bases and J gave up 7 bases, with 8 bases separating them. The CDR3 reads CASSQVNGELFF. CDR3 nucleotide sequence: TGTGCCAGCAGTCAGGTGAACGGGGAGCTGTTTTTT.

The V and J genes are TRBV11-2 and TRBJ2-6; 7 bases align to TRBD2. This CDR3 comprises 17 residues. Per germline, CDR1 SGHAT and CDR2 FQNNGV. The V segment lost 2 bases and the J segment 1 base; nucleotides outside the gene matches: 5. CDR3 amino acids: CASSLKYGGSGANVLTF. The CDR3 nucleotides are TGTGCCAGCAGCTTAAAGTACGGGGGGTCTGGGGCCAACGTCCTGACTTTC.

V gene TRBV25-1 combines with J gene TRBJ1-1; D is perhaps TRBD1 (6 bases). The germline gives CDR1 MGHDK, CDR2 SYGVNS. With 5 bases removed from V and 4 bases from J, the gap between germline ends came to 8 bases. This CDR3 region has 12 residues. The CDR3 region is CASSRGGTEAFF. CDR3 in DNA: TGTGCCAGCAGTCGAGGGGGCACTGAAGCTTTCTTT.

The chain links TRBV14 to TRBJ2-7; 7 bases map to TRBD1. V shed 6 bases and J 4 bases; nucleotides not matched to a gene: 9. CDR1 SGHDN and CDR2 FVKESK come from the germline V gene. The CDR3 is 14 amino acids. In nucleotides, the CDR3 is TGTGCCAGCAGTCCCCAGGGGGAATGGTACGAGCAGTACTTC. This gives the protein CASSPQGEWYEQYF.

This chain connects TRBV27 to TRBJ1-1; TRBD1 aligns across 8 bases. The CDR3 is 15 residues long. The V gene's germline CDR1 is MNHEY and CDR2 SMNVEV (reference sequence). The V gene end was trimmed by 7 bases and the J gene end by 4 bases; junction bases not matched to a gene: 11. The CDR3 DNA reads TGTGCCAGCACCAAACTAGGACAGGGTCCCACTGAAGCTTTCTTT. Translated, it gives CASTKLGQGPTEAFF.